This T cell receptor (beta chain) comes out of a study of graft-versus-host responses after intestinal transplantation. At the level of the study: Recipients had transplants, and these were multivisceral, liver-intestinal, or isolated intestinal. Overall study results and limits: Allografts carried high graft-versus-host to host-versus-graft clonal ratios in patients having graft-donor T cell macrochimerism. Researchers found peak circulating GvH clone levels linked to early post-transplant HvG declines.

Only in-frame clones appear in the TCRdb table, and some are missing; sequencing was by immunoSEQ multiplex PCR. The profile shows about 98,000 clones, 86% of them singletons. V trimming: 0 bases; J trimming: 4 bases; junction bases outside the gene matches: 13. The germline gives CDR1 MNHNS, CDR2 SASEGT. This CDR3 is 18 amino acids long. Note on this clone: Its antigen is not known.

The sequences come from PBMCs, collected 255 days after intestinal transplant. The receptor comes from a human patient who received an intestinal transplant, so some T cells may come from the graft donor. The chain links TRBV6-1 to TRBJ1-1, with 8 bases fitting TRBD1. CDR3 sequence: CASSEAWFQGAGGTEAFF. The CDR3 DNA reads TGTGCCAGCAGTGAAGCTTGGTTTCAGGGGGCGGGAGGCACTGAAGCTTTCTTT.